The next 26 T cell receptor beta chains were all read from a single sample in a study of regulatory T cells in long-lasting Graves disease (dated by TCRdb to about 2021). According to the study, the label for this sample's time point signals: persistent/refractory GD, antithyroid drugs over 5 years with positive TRAb. For both TCR sequencing and RNA sequencing, RNA was extracted from PBMCs using TRIzol. The method behind the library was multiplex PCR. This sample was sequenced with an Illumina HiSeq 4000. iRepertoire HTBI primers and Arm-PCR amplification of CDR3 regions were used to construct TCR beta libraries. The public sequencing data were trimmed at Q25 with fastp and processed into clonotypes with MiXCR by TCRdb, which kept only in-frame beta chains. Each record represents a unique CDR3 protein, reported with the most common genes and DNA among its rows. The table for this sample lists roughly 450,000 distinct CDR3 sequences; around 21% of them were counted only once. In total, the top ten clones hold 7.8% of the sample.

Sequencing used peripheral blood mononuclear cells (PBMCs), obtained when the disease was refractory, from a patient treated with antithyroid drugs. All receptors derive from a female donor with Graves disease.

The chain recombines TRBV9 with TRBJ2-2; 10 bases are a match to TRBD1. The CDR3 covers 15 residues. The germline V gene has CDR1 SGDLS and CDR2 YYNGEE. V lost 3 bases, J lost 6 bases, and 5 bases stayed unmatched. The CDR3 here is CASSDPGQGPGELFF. The CDR3 nucleotides are TGTGCCAGCAGCGACCCGGGACAGGGGCCCGGGGAGCTGTTTTTT.

This clonotype was detected many times. The rearrangement uses TRBV2 and TRBJ2-4, with 10 bases matching TRBD1. J gave up 0 bases and V 8 bases, and 10 bases lay outside the gene matches. The CDR3 extends over 17 amino acids. Germline assignment: CDR1 SNHLY and CDR2 FYNNEI. This chain's CDR3 is CASGGTGVSLAKNIQYF. The DNA for the CDR3 is TGTGCCAGCGGTGGGACAGGGGTCTCCCTAGCCAAAAACATTCAGTACTTC.

V usage is TRBV3-2 and J usage is TRBJ2-5; the table's D call TRBD1 went unverified against the DNA. TRBV3-2 is listed as a pseudogene. The CDR3 length is 17 residues. CDR3 in DNA: TGTGCCAGCAGCCAAGATTGGGGGCGGGTGCCGCAAGAGACCCAGTACTTC. This encodes CASSQDWGRVPQETQYF.

About this clonotype: A read error is possible here, since a much larger clone lies one base away. The V call is TRBV28, the J call TRBJ2-7, with a tentative D call TRBD2 (6 bases). V lost 4 bases, J lost 6 bases, and 16 bases lay in between. The CDR3 consists of 14 residues. CDR1 and CDR2 from the germline V gene are MDHEN and SYDVKM. The CDR3 spells CASSYGSSRCEQYF. The CDR3 DNA reads as TGTGCCAGCAGTTACGGGAGTTCACGGTGCGAGCAGTACTTC. Full variable domain (outside the CDR3, taken from reference TRBV28 and TRBJ2-7): DVKVTQSSRYLVKRTGEKVFLECVQDMDHENMFWYRQDPGLGLRLIYFSYDVKMKEKGDIPEGYSVSREKKERFSLILESASTNQTSMYLCASSYGSSRCEQYFGPGTRLTVT.

On this clonotype: A read error may be the cause here, since a much bigger clone is one base away. V and J are TRBV7-6 and TRBJ1-1, with D possibly TRBD1 on 5 matching bases. Germline V gene lookup returns CDR1 SGHVS and CDR2 FNYEAQ. There are 14 residues in the CDR3. CDR3 DNA sequence: TGTACCAGCAGCTTGTCCGGGACTTCCTCTGAAGCTTTCTTT. This codes for CTSSLSGTSSEAFF. Full variable domain (missing parts from reference TRBV7-6 and TRBJ1-1): GAGVSQSPRYKVTKRGQDVALRCDPISGHVSLYWYRQALGQGPEFLTYFNYEAQQDKSGLPNDRFSAERPEGSISTLTIQRTEQRDSAMYRCTSSLSGTSSEAFFGQGTRLTVV.

The chain uses TRBV7-2 and TRBJ2-7; 7 nucleotides match TRBD2. Germline CDR1 reads SGHTA; CDR2 reads FQGNSA. There are 18 residues in the CDR3. The V and J ends lost 0 bases and 2 bases, in that order; junction bases with no gene match: 13. The CDR3 nucleotides read TGTGCCAGCAGCTTAGCCCTGGGGGGGAACCACGGGGCCTACGAGCAGTACTTC. This codes for CASSLALGGNHGAYEQYF. The full variable domain, rest sourced from reference TRBV7-2 and TRBJ2-7, is GAGVSQSPSNKVTEKGKDVELRCDPISGHTALYWYRQSLGQGLEFLIYFQGNSAPDKSGLPSDRFSAERTGGSVSTLTIQRTQQEDSAVYLCASSLALGGNHGAYEQYFGPGTRLTVT.

This clonotype has at least ten counts. This chain connects TRBV5-1 to TRBJ2-5; D is undetermined. The CDR3 loop spans 14 amino acids. Germline lookup yields CDR1 SGHRS and CDR2 YFSETQ. Between the trimmed V and J ends, which lost 2 bases and 2 bases, there was a span of 10 bases. The CDR3 spells CASSFQLGQETQYF. CDR3 nucleotide sequence: TGCGCCAGCAGCTTTCAACTGGGACAAGAGACCCAGTACTTC.

This clonotype was observed at least ten times. The CDR3 DNA sequence: TGCAGCGTGAGACCTCCTGCTAGCGCCTACGAGCAGTACTTC. This gives the protein CSVRPPASAYEQYF. This chain links TRBV29-1 with TRBJ2-7; D may be TRBD2 (6 bases). V was cut by 6 bases and J by 2 bases, with 17 bases left in between. The CDR3 has 14 amino acids. Germline CDR1 is SQVTM and CDR2 is ANQGSEA.

This chain connects TRBV30 to TRBJ1-5; D not resolved. The CDR3 contains 13 residues. With 1 base removed from V and 9 bases from J, the gap between germline ends came to 13 bases. Germline CDR1 GTSNPN, CDR2 SVGIG (reference sequence). CDR3 residues: CAWSEGRTLPQHF. The CDR3 DNA follows: TGTGCCTGGAGTGAAGGGCGAACTCTGCCCCAGCATTTT.

The chain recombines TRBV20-1 with TRBJ1-2, with 9 bases aligning to TRBD1. The CDR3 loop spans 19 amino acids. Per the germline V gene, CDR1 is DFQATT and CDR2 is SNEGSKA (reference sequence). V trimming: 1 base; J trimming: 7 bases; junction bases outside the gene matches: 22. The CDR3 sequence: CSARAEWDRAIRPVIGYTF. In DNA, the CDR3 is TGCAGTGCTAGAGCGGAGTGGGACAGGGCCATTCGCCCCGTTATTGGCTACACCTTC.

Comments on this clonotype: A much larger clone differs from this one at a single base, so this may be a read error. The CDR3 does not end in the conserved phenylalanine or tryptophan, so this is likely a read error. The CDR3 here is CASSNRQGARETQYS. CDR3 DNA sequence: TGTGCCAGCAGTAACAGACAGGGGGCGAGGGAGACCCAGTACTCC. The chain carries TRBV27 and TRBJ2-5, with 10 bases identical to TRBD1. CDR3 length equals 15 residues. J lost 5 bases, V lost 5 bases, and 8 bases had no gene match. CDR1 is MNHEY, CDR2 SMNVEV, per germline (reference sequence).

This chain connects TRBV20-1 to TRBJ1-5; D not resolved. Germline V gives CDR1 DFQATT, CDR2 SNEGSKA (reference sequence). This CDR3 region has 14 residues. CDR3 residues: CTSKGDYGNQPQHF. CDR3 nucleotides: TGCACCAGTAAAGGCGATTATGGCAATCAGCCCCAGCATTTT.

CDR3: CASSQESFGRSPLHF. As DNA, the CDR3 is TGTGCCAGCAGCCAAGAATCCTTCGGGAGGTCACCCCTCCACTTT. The chain couples TRBV14 to TRBJ1-6; D remains ambiguous. Germline CDR1 is SGHDN and CDR2 is FVKESK. V was trimmed by 0 bases and J by 10 bases, leaving 13 bases between them. The length of the CDR3 is 15 residues.

The rearrangement joins TRBV7-9 to TRBJ1-1; D remains unclear. CDR1 and CDR2 from the germline V gene are SEHNR and FQNEAQ (reference sequence). The CDR3 is 14 residues long. V was cut by 3 bases and J by 3 bases, with 11 bases left in between. The CDR3, as DNA: TGTGCCAGCAGCTTTAAAGCGGGCGACACTGAAGCTTTCTTT. Its translation: CASSFKAGDTEAFF.

This clonotype has more than one count but fewer than ten. The chain couples TRBV6-2 or TRBV6-3 to TRBJ2-2, with no clear D. Germline CDR1 reads MNHEY; CDR2 reads SVGEGT. This CDR3 is 13 amino acids long. With 5 bases removed from V and 5 bases from J, the gap between germline ends came to 9 bases. CDR3 bases: TGTGCCAGCAGTCGGGTGGTAACCGGGGAGCTGTTTTTT. Encoded protein: CASSRVVTGELFF.

The genes are TRBV12-3 or TRBV12-4 and TRBJ2-1; the match to TRBD2 covers 9 bases. This CDR3 is 15 amino acids long. Losses at the gene ends were 3 bases for V and 3 bases for J; bases not matched to a gene: 3. The CDR3 sequence: CASSFGAGGYNEQFF. The CDR3 region has the DNA TGTGCCAGCAGTTTTGGAGCGGGAGGCTACAATGAGCAGTTCTTC.

In this sample, this clonotype turned up many times. The genes are TRBV28 and TRBJ1-5; possible D gene TRBD1, 5 bases. V was clipped by 5 bases and J by 0 bases, with 17 bases between them. CDR3 size: 17 residues. CDR1 MDHEN and CDR2 SYDVKM come from the germline V gene. The CDR3 loop reads CASSLGTATFSNQPQHF. Written as DNA, the CDR3 is TGTGCCAGCAGTCTAGGGACCGCAACTTTTAGCAATCAGCCCCAGCATTTT.

The chain carries TRBV20-1 and TRBJ2-2; 7 nucleotides line up with TRBD1. J gave up 4 bases and V 0 bases, and 5 bases lay outside the gene matches. This CDR3 spans 15 amino acids. Germline assignment: CDR1 DFQATT and CDR2 SNEGSKA (reference sequence). The CDR3 nucleotides read TGCAGTGCTAGAGATTTGACAGGGTCCACCGGGGAGCTGTTTTTT. Protein sequence: CSARDLTGSTGELFF.

CDR3 region: CASAIADWTYEQYF. CDR3 sequence (DNA): TGTGCCAGTGCGATAGCGGATTGGACCTACGAGCAGTACTTC. The J gene is TRBJ2-7, the V gene TRBV6-1; maybe TRBD2 (6 bases). This CDR3 spans 14 amino acids. The V and J ends lost 9 bases and 2 bases respectively, with 17 bases between them. CDR1 is MNHNS and CDR2 is SASEGT in the germline V gene.

This clonotype was recorded only once. V usage is TRBV9 and J usage is TRBJ1-1; no definite D call. The ends were cut back, 4 bases at V and 4 bases at J, with 11 bases in the middle. CDR1 is SGDLS, CDR2 YYNGEE, per germline. This CDR3 has 13 residues. The CDR3 DNA sequence: TGTGCCAGCAGCTCCCGCCCGAGCACTGAAGCTTTCTTT. Translation: CASSSRPSTEAFF.

This clonotype showed up just a few times. The CDR3 region is CASRRGGRPEETQYF. CDR3 coding DNA: TGTGCCAGCAGGCGTGGGGGGCGGCCCGAAGAGACCCAGTACTTC. The V gene is TRBV9, the J gene TRBJ2-5, with D possibly being TRBD1 or TRBD2 (6 bases each). Germline V gene data show CDR1 as SGDLS and CDR2 as YYNGEE. V lost 5 bases, J lost 3 bases, and 17 bases lay in between. This CDR3 region has 15 residues.

This clonotype was seen many times. V usage is TRBV10-3 and J usage is TRBJ2-7; 12 bases are shared with TRBD2. Trimming at V came to 4 bases and at J to 4 bases, leaving 5 bases not matched to a gene. The CDR3 totals 15 residues. The germline CDR1 and CDR2 sequences are ENHRY and SYGVKD. The CDR3 coding sequence is TGTGCCATCAGTGCTAGCGGGAGGGCCAGGTACGAGCAGTACTTC. Translation: CAISASGRARYEQYF.

This chain joins TRBV20-1 and TRBJ2-1; D is unclear. In germline, CDR1 is DFQATT, CDR2 SNEGSKA (reference sequence). Trimming removed 7 bases at V and 8 bases at J, with 24 bases between. This CDR3 is built from 15 residues. CDR3 DNA sequence: TGCAGTGGTGCCTCGGTGGAGTTTTCTTTCGATGAGCAGTTCTTC. It specifies CSGASVEFSFDEQFF.

The chain links TRBV20-1 to TRBJ2-1; no firm D call. The germline V and J ends were trimmed by 6 bases and 4 bases, with 28 bases remaining between them. The CDR3 is 18 amino acids. Germline assignment: CDR1 DFQATT and CDR2 SNEGSKA (reference sequence). The CDR3 DNA reads TGCAGTGCAATTGAACCCTACAAGGTCTCTGGCGAGTACAATGAGCAGTTCTTC. Translated, it gives CSAIEPYKVSGEYNEQFF.

At least ten counts were recorded for this clonotype. The V call is TRBV5-5, the J call TRBJ2-7; no firm D call. V lost 4 bases and J lost 2, with 7 bases in between. CDR1 is SGHKS and CDR2 is YYEKEE in the germline V gene (reference sequence). This CDR3 region has 12 residues. The CDR3 sequence: CASSQTTYEQYF. In DNA, the CDR3 is TGTGCCAGCAGCCAGACAACCTACGAGCAGTACTTC. Supplemented by reference TRBV5-5 and TRBJ2-7, the full variable domain reads DAGVTQSPTHLIKTRGQQVTLRCSPISGHKSVSWYQQVLGQGPQFIFQYYEKEERGRGNFPDRFSARQFPNYSSELNVNALLLGDSALYLCASSQTTYEQYFGPGTRLTVT.

The chain employs TRBV14 and TRBJ2-5; D is ambiguous. Near its end, the DNA agrees better with TRBJ2-1, so the J call may be wrong. Germline values: CDR1 SGHDN, CDR2 FVKESK. This CDR3 is built from 15 residues. CDR3 in amino acids: CASSQILGFGNEQFF. In DNA, the CDR3 is TGTGCCAGCAGCCAAATCCTAGGTTTTGGGAATGAGCAGTTCTTC.